This entry lists 30 T cell receptor beta chains sequenced from one sample in a study of T cell responses to AZD1222 COVID-19 vaccine. Profiled with immunoSEQ multiplex PCR; TCRdb holds only in-frame clones, not every one. This sample has some 80,000 clones, with roughly 82% found just once. This material consisted of peripheral blood, taken on day 0 of AZD1222 vaccination. These TCRs come from an adult in good health.

This chain joins TRBV29-1 and TRBJ1-4, with D unresolved. Germline V gives CDR1 SQVTM, CDR2 ANQGSEA. This CDR3 spans 14 amino acids. Trimming shortened V by 0 bases and J by 8 bases, and 13 bases separated the two germline ends. The DNA for the CDR3 is TGCAGCGTTGAAGATTTGAGGTTTCGGGAAAAACTGTTTTTT. Its translation: CSVEDLRFREKLFF. The complete variable domain, with remaining parts taken from reference TRBV29-1 and TRBJ1-4, reads SAVISQKPSRDICQRGTSLTIQCQVDSQVTMMFWYRQQPGQSLTLIATANQGSEATYESGFVIDKFPISRPNLTFSTLTVSNMSPEDSSIYLCSVEDLRFREKLFFGSGTQLSVL.

V usage is TRBV18 and J usage is TRBJ2-7, with 7 nucleotides matching TRBD1. The CDR3 runs 14 residues. CDR1 is KGHSH, CDR2 LQKENI, per germline. J lost 7 bases, V lost 1 base, and 7 bases had no gene match. The CDR3 sequence is CASSPLGGAYEQYF. In DNA, the CDR3 is TGTGCCAGCTCACCACTAGGGGGCGCTTATGAGCAGTACTTC.

The V gene is TRBV6-5, the J gene TRBJ2-6; the D gene is possibly TRBD1 (6 bases). CDR1 and CDR2 (germline): MNHEY, SVGAGI. The CDR3 runs to 15 residues. V lost 6 bases and J 4 bases, leaving 13 bases between the germline ends. The CDR3 here is CASSLRGFGANVLTF. The CDR3, as DNA: TGTGCCAGCAGCCTCAGGGGTTTCGGGGCCAACGTCCTGACTTTC.

The rearrangement joins TRBV19 to TRBJ1-5, with a weak D call TRBD1 (5 bases). CDR1 and CDR2 (germline): LNHDA, SQIVND (reference sequence). The CDR3 is 14 residues long. V lost 4 bases, J lost 2 bases, and 9 bases lay in between. This chain's CDR3 is CASSTLQGNQPQHF. The CDR3, as DNA: TGTGCCAGTAGTACCCTACAGGGCAATCAGCCCCAGCATTTT.

The rearrangement joins TRBV3-1 (or the pseudogene TRBV3-2) to TRBJ1-2; the match to TRBD1 covers 9 bases. The CDR3 length is 13 residues. V lost 4 bases, J lost 7 bases, and 4 bases stayed unmatched. Germline V gene sequence: CDR1 LGHDT, CDR2 YNNKEL (reference sequence). CDR3 amino acids: CASSRTGDSGYTF. The CDR3 DNA reads TGTGCCAGCAGCCGGACAGGGGACTCTGGCTACACCTTC.

The J gene is TRBJ1-4, the V gene TRBV28, with no clear D. CDR1 is MDHEN, CDR2 SYDVKM, per germline. The CDR3 is made up of 15 amino acids. The ends were cut back, 6 bases at V and 8 bases at J, with 19 bases in the middle. CDR3 amino acids: CASRSGPQSEEKLFF. In DNA form, the CDR3 reads TGTGCCAGCAGATCGGGTCCTCAGTCCGAAGAAAAACTGTTTTTT. The full variable domain, its missing parts supplied by reference TRBV28 and TRBJ1-4, is DVKVTQSSRYLVKRTGEKVFLECVQDMDHENMFWYRQDPGLGLRLIYFSYDVKMKEKGDIPEGYSVSREKKERFSLILESASTNQTSMYLCASRSGPQSEEKLFFGSGTQLSVL.

The chain combines TRBV7-2 with TRBJ2-7; 7 nucleotides agree with TRBD2. CDR1 is SGHTA, CDR2 FQGNSA, per germline. This CDR3 has 16 amino acids. V lost 5 bases to trimming and J lost 6 bases; unmatched junction nucleotides: 16. The CDR3 sequence is CASSDEVPGLRGEQYF. As DNA, the CDR3 is TGTGCCAGCAGCGACGAAGTACCGGGACTAAGGGGCGAGCAGTACTTC.

The chain employs TRBV10-2 and TRBJ2-1, with D maybe TRBD2 (6 bases). Germline V gives CDR1 WSHSY, CDR2 SAAADI. This CDR3 comprises 11 residues. V was clipped by 6 bases and J by 10 bases, with 10 bases between them. The CDR3 DNA follows: TGCGCCAGCAGACTAGCCGGCGAGCAGTTCTTC. Its translation: CASRLAGEQFF.

CDR3 residues: CASSYSEGPSYNEQFF. The CDR3 DNA reads TGTGCCAGCAGTTACTCTGAGGGGCCTTCCTACAATGAGCAGTTCTTC. The chain carries TRBV6-5 and TRBJ2-1; D possibly uses TRBD1 or TRBD2 (5 bases each). Germline-derived CDR1 and CDR2 are MNHEY and SVGAGI. The CDR3 is 16 amino acids. The ends were cut back, 0 bases at V and 1 base at J, with 10 bases in the middle.

The V call is TRBV28, the J call TRBJ2-1; D unclear. CDR3 length: 13 residues. The germline CDR1 and CDR2 sequences are MDHEN and SYDVKM. V was pared by 6 bases and J by 4 bases, with 10 bases between. DNA of the CDR3: TGTGCCAGCAGGGGCCAAGTTTACAATGAGCAGTTCTTC. This codes for CASRGQVYNEQFF.

The rearrangement uses TRBV3-1 (or the pseudogene TRBV3-2) and TRBJ2-7, with 15 bases fitting TRBD2. Germline CDR1 is LGHDT and CDR2 is YNNKEL (reference sequence). Trimming removed 4 bases from V and 4 bases from J; junction bases left unmatched: 2. The CDR3 length is 15 residues. The CDR3 here is CASSRGTSGGYEQYF. CDR3 in DNA: TGTGCCAGCAGCCGGGGGACTAGCGGGGGGTACGAGCAGTACTTC.

This sequence joins TRBV11-3 and TRBJ1-5; D is undetermined. The CDR3 runs 16 residues. CDR1 is SGHNT and CDR2 is YENEEA in the germline V gene. V lost 5 bases and J lost 1, with 15 bases in between. This chain's CDR3 is CASSRHPGYSNQPQHF. The CDR3 DNA reads as TGTGCCAGCAGCCGCCACCCGGGTTACAGCAATCAGCCCCAGCATTTT.

The table lists this clone with a count of one. The CDR3 DNA reads as TGTGCCAGCTCACCGATACGGGGGAACACTGAAGCTTTCTTT. This translates into CASSPIRGNTEAFF. The rearrangement uses TRBV18 and TRBJ1-1; D remains unclear. V was shortened by 3 bases and J by 1 base, with 9 bases between the two germline ends. Germline V gene lookup returns CDR1 KGHSH and CDR2 LQKENI. This CDR3 is built from 14 residues.

V usage is TRBV18 and J usage is TRBJ1-2; no clear D gene. Germline V lookup: CDR1 KGHSH, CDR2 LQKENI. The CDR3 runs 16 residues. Trimming took 3 bases from V and 1 from J, leaving 15 bases between them. Here the CDR3 reads CASSPYGRENNYGYTF. Written as DNA, the CDR3 is TGTGCCAGCTCACCCTATGGACGGGAGAATAACTATGGCTACACCTTC.

The chain has TRBV29-1 and TRBJ1-4; perhaps TRBD1 as D (5 bases). Trimming left V 2 bases short and J 3 bases short, with 7 bases between. This CDR3 is built from 13 residues. Germline CDR1 SQVTM, CDR2 ANQGSEA. CDR3 nucleotide sequence: TGCAGCGTTGAACCGGGGCCTAATGAAAAACTGTTTTTT. Protein: CSVEPGPNEKLFF.

The chain employs TRBV7-3 and TRBJ1-1; D not certain. Germline V gene data show CDR1 as SGHTA and CDR2 as FQGTGA. This CDR3 region has 13 residues. V lost 0 bases to trimming and J lost 1 base, with 3 bases between them. The CDR3 spells CASSLTGNTEAFF. Written as DNA, the CDR3 is TGTGCCAGCAGCTTAACTGGGAACACTGAAGCTTTCTTT. Using reference TRBV7-3 and TRBJ1-1 for the parts outside the CDR3, the full variable domain is GAGVSQTPSNKVTEKGKYVELRCDPISGHTALYWYRQSLGQGPEFLIYFQGTGAADDSGLPNDRFFAVRPEGSVSTLKIQRTERGDSAVYLCASSLTGNTEAFFGQGTRLTVV.

V gene TRBV15 combines with J gene TRBJ1-2, with D uncertain. CDR1 and CDR2 (germline): LNHNV, YYDKDF (reference sequence). This CDR3 spans 15 amino acids. V lost 5 bases, J lost 4 bases, and 17 bases lay in between. The CDR3 region has the DNA TGTGCCACCAGCGGCAATAACGTGTCCCCCTATGGCTACACCTTC. Amino acid sequence: CATSGNNVSPYGYTF.

The chain employs TRBV6-8 and TRBJ2-1; 10 nucleotides agree with TRBD1. The germline V gene has CDR1 MNHGY and CDR2 SAAAGT. This CDR3 region has 14 residues. V was pared by 8 bases and J by 5 bases, with 6 bases of the junction left unmatched. CDR3 protein: CASREGQGHNEQFF. In DNA, the CDR3 is TGTGCCAGCCGTGAGGGACAGGGGCACAATGAGCAGTTCTTC.

J is TRBJ2-4 and V is TRBV5-1; D is possibly TRBD1 (6 bases). This CDR3 contains 15 residues. V lost 0 bases, J lost 5 bases, and 12 bases lay in between. CDR1 SGHRS and CDR2 YFSETQ come from the germline V gene. The CDR3 DNA reads TGCGCCAGCAGCTTGGGCAGGGGAACCGAAAACATTCAGTACTTC. Protein: CASSLGRGTENIQYF.

The chain combines TRBV5-1 with TRBJ1-2, with D possibly matching TRBD1 (5 bases). V was trimmed by 1 base and J by 4 bases, leaving 14 bases between them. The germline V gene encodes CDR1 SGHRS and CDR2 YFSETQ. This CDR3 is built from 15 residues. CDR3 loop: CASSLTGERGYGYTF. CDR3 in DNA: TGCGCCAGCAGCTTGACGGGGGAACGGGGCTATGGCTACACCTTC.

The chain employs TRBV11-3 and TRBJ2-3, with a tentative D call TRBD1 (6 bases). The CDR3 runs to 14 residues. Germline CDR1 is SGHNT and CDR2 is YENEEA. Deletions cut 2 bases from V and 6 bases from J, with 12 bases between. CDR3 in amino acids: CASSLKAQGDTQYF. CDR3 coding DNA: TGTGCCAGCAGCTTAAAGGCTCAGGGGGATACGCAGTATTTT. Using reference TRBV11-3 and TRBJ2-3 for the parts outside the CDR3, the full variable domain is EAGVVQSPRYKIIEKKQPVAFWCNPISGHNTLYWYLQNLGQGPELLIRYENEEAVDDSQLPKDRFSAERLKGVDSTLKIQPAELGDSAVYLCASSLKAQGDTQYFGPGTRLTVL.

The rearrangement links TRBV29-1 to TRBJ1-1, with 10 bases matching TRBD1. The germline CDR1 and CDR2 sequences are SQVTM and ANQGSEA. CDR3 size: 13 residues. Trimming cost V 7 bases and J 8 bases; bases outside gene matches: 10. For the CDR3, the DNA is TGCAGCGCCTGGGACAGGGGTCGGGTAGAAGCTTTCTTT. Amino acid sequence: CSAWDRGRVEAFF.

This chain uses TRBV28 with TRBJ2-7, with 11 positions matching TRBD2. The CDR3 is 16 amino acids. The V gene's germline CDR1 is MDHEN and CDR2 SYDVKM. The V and J ends lost 3 bases and 7 bases, in that order; junction bases with no gene match: 11. Here the CDR3 DNA reads TGTGCCAGCAGTTTCTCTCGGGCTAGCGGGAGGCCGGAGCAGTACTTC. Protein: CASSFSRASGRPEQYF.

The rearrangement links TRBV5-4 to TRBJ2-1; 13 bases are a match to TRBD2. CDR3 size: 20 residues. J was trimmed by 3 bases and V by 2 bases; bases with no gene match: 14. CDR1 is SGHNT and CDR2 is YYREEE in the germline V gene (reference sequence). The DNA for the CDR3 is TGTGCCAGCAGCTTCCGACAGGGTTGGACTAGCGGGAGTATCTACAATGAGCAGTTCTTC. Its protein is CASSFRQGWTSGSIYNEQFF.

Here the CDR3 DNA reads TGTGCCAGCAGCACCCGAGTGGGTAAAGAGAACACCATATATTTT. Encoded protein: CASSTRVGKENTIYF. V gene TRBV9 combines with J gene TRBJ1-3; D ambiguous. Per the germline V gene, CDR1 is SGDLS and CDR2 is YYNGEE. The CDR3 is 15 residues long. V was shortened by 4 bases and J by 7 bases, with 18 bases between the two germline ends.

The chain couples TRBV6-4 to TRBJ2-3, with 7 positions matching TRBD2. Germline V gives CDR1 MRHNA, CDR2 SNTAGT. With 5 bases clipped from V and 0 bases from J, the junction kept 14 bases outside the gene matches. This CDR3 contains 18 residues. The CDR3 loop is CASSLGYSCGSSTDTQYF. The CDR3 DNA sequence: TGTGCCAGCAGTTTAGGGTATTCATGCGGGAGTAGCACAGATACGCAGTATTTT.

The rearrangement links TRBV29-1 to TRBJ2-1; 11 bases agree with TRBD2. The CDR3 extends over 14 amino acids. Losses at the gene ends were 7 bases for V and 7 bases for J; bases not matched to a gene: 9. The V gene's germline CDR1 is SQVTM and CDR2 ANQGSEA. The DNA of the CDR3 is TGCAGCGGAGGACTAGCGGGCAGGCAAAATGAGCAGTTCTTC. It is translated as CSGGLAGRQNEQFF.

This sequence joins TRBV19 and TRBJ1-2; D might be TRBD1 (6 bases). The CDR3 runs 15 residues. V dropped 7 bases and J dropped 3 bases, with 18 bases sitting between them. The germline CDR1 and CDR2 sequences are LNHDA and SQIVND (reference sequence). DNA for the CDR3: TGTGCCAGTACCCCTGGGGGCTCGCTCCACTATGGCTACACCTTC. Its protein product is CASTPGGSLHYGYTF.

The genes are TRBV11-2 and TRBJ1-4; D remains unclear. Germline V gene data show CDR1 as SGHAT and CDR2 as FQNNGV. The V gene lost 3 bases and the J gene lost 8 bases, with 16 bases spanning the gap. The CDR3 has 15 residues. CDR3 sequence reads: CASSFEGFPSEKLFF. For the CDR3, the DNA is TGTGCCAGCAGCTTTGAGGGTTTCCCCTCGGAAAAACTGTTTTTT.

The gene calls are TRBV7-3 and TRBJ1-2; D is unresolved. V lost 5 bases to trimming and J lost 8 bases, with 18 bases between them. CDR1 is SGHTA and CDR2 is FQGTGA in the germline V gene. The CDR3 sequence is 14 residues long. The CDR3 loop is CASSRGPNAIGYTF. Here the CDR3 DNA reads TGTGCCAGCAGCCGCGGCCCGAATGCTATAGGCTACACCTTC.